This paragraph covers one TCR beta chain sequence. Data came from immunoSEQ multiplex PCR; TCRdb stores just in-frame clones and leaves some out. The sample comprises 130,000 or so clones, around nine tenths of which are singletons, and about 3.4% rests with the top ten. This sample is part of a study of control samples from healthy donors and cancer patients. This TCR was recovered from a middle-aged man in good health. What was sequenced was blood.

CDR3 residues: CASSRSRAGGTDTQYF. CDR3 sequence (DNA): TGTGCCAGCAGCCGTAGCCGGGCCGGGGGCACAGATACGCAGTATTTT. This rearrangement joins TRBV11-3 to TRBJ2-3, with a tentative D call TRBD2 (5 bases). V lost 5 bases to trimming and J lost 1 base, with 16 bases between them. The CDR3 totals 16 residues. CDR1 is SGHNT and CDR2 is YENEEA in the germline V gene.